This TCR beta chain was identified in a study of OX40 agonist ivuxolimab in advanced cancers. Trimming removed 0 bases from V and 2 bases from J, with 5 bases in between. The CDR3 totals 13 residues. Germline V gene data show CDR1 as LNHNV and CDR2 as YYDKDF (reference sequence). This clone was recorded once. Sequencing was performed with immunoSEQ multiplex PCR; in TCRdb, only in-frame clones are kept and a portion is missing. The table shows fewer than 90,000 clones, with about 91% occurring only once. The chain couples TRBV15 to TRBJ2-7; D not certain. The sample in question was CD4+ or CD8+ T cells sorted from blood, obtained in a trial of the OX40 agonist ivuxolimab. The TCR sequence derives from an adult with an advanced solid tumor such as melanoma, head and neck, liver or kidney cancer. CDR3 region: CATSRDLPYEQYF. The CDR3 bases are TGTGCCACCAGCAGAGATCTTCCCTACGAGCAGTACTTC.